The count of the clone carrying this TCR beta chain is one. The junction and the germline gene differ at one end; a read error may be behind it. The data are from a study of control samples from healthy donors and cancer patients. Measured with immunoSEQ multiplex PCR; TCRdb has only the in-frame clones, and not every one. In the table there are some 110,000 clones, about 94% of which are singletons. The CDR3 consists of 15 residues. The germline V gene encodes CDR1 SGDLS and CDR2 YYNGEE. Sequences were obtained from blood. This sequence joins TRBV9 and TRBJ1-1, with 8 nucleotides matching TRBD1. This TCR was sampled from a man aged 30 to 45 in good health. In DNA, the CDR3 is TGTGCCAGCAGCGTAGTCCGGACAGGGCAAGAGAATGAGGTCTTT. Translated: CASSVVRTGQENEVF.